A selection of T cell receptor beta chains follows, all from one sample in a study of CD8 T cells in Susac syndrome. TCRdb re-derived calls from the immunoSEQ multiplex PCR reads in MiXCR, one entry per CDR3 protein. The sample comprises about 140,000 distinct CDR3 sequences, 95% of which are singletons, and roughly 0.15% rests with the top ten. Material for sequencing was CD4+ T cells from PBMCs. These receptors were collected from a human donor with Susac syndrome. CDR3s include the opening cysteine and the closing phenylalanine or tryptophan. Each record gives: D gene, J gene, clone size, V gene, CDR3 DNA, CDR3 protein. D genes are given only for firm matches. Not every row has a clone size; where given, it reads once, few, many or a size class.

d_gene: .; j_gene: TRBJ2-5; abundance: .; v_gene: TRBV28; CDR3nt: TGTGCCAGCAGTTCCGGAGGCATACCAGAGACCCAGTACTTC; CDR3aa: CASSSGGIPETQYF
d_gene: .; j_gene: TRBJ1-1; abundance: .; v_gene: TRBV30; CDR3nt: TGTGCCTGGAGTGTAGGGGAGGGGACTGAAGCTTTCTTT; CDR3aa: CAWSVGEGTEAFF
d_gene: .; j_gene: TRBJ1-1; abundance: .; v_gene: TRBV5-1; CDR3nt: TGCGCCAGCAGCGCGCTACAGCCGCGCAACACTGAAGCTTTCTTT; CDR3aa: CASSALQPRNTEAFF
d_gene: .; j_gene: TRBJ2-5; abundance: .; v_gene: TRBV2; CDR3nt: TGTGCCAGCAGTGAAAGTAGTGAGACCCAGTACTTC; CDR3aa: CASSESSETQYF
d_gene: .; j_gene: TRBJ2-1; abundance: .; v_gene: TRBV13; CDR3nt: TGTGCCAGCAGCTCCATGATCGGGCCAAATGAGCAGTTCTTC; CDR3aa: CASSSMIGPNEQFF
d_gene: .; j_gene: TRBJ2-5; abundance: .; v_gene: TRBV20-1; CDR3nt: TGCAGTGCTAGAGAGGGTGTGGGGGGGCTCGCGGAGACCCAGTACTTC; CDR3aa: CSAREGVGGLAETQYF
d_gene: .; j_gene: TRBJ2-5; abundance: once; v_gene: TRBV6-5; CDR3nt: TGTGCCAGCAGTTACTCGAAAGGGAGGGAGACCCAGTACTTC; CDR3aa: CASSYSKGRETQYF
d_gene: TRBD2; j_gene: TRBJ2-1; abundance: .; v_gene: TRBV4-3; CDR3nt: TGCGCCAGCAGCCAGGATGTGGGCGGGAGGGACAATGAGCAGTTCTTC; CDR3aa: CASSQDVGGRDNEQFF
d_gene: TRBD1; j_gene: TRBJ1-4; abundance: .; v_gene: TRBV12-3/TRBV12-4; CDR3nt: TGTGCCAGCAGCCAATGGGACAGGGTCTATGAAAAACTGTTTTTT; CDR3aa: CASSQWDRVYEKLFF
d_gene: .; j_gene: TRBJ2-6; abundance: .; v_gene: TRBV6-6; CDR3nt: TGTGCCAGCAGTTACTTGGGGAGCTCTGGGGCCAACGTCCTGACTTTC; CDR3aa: CASSYLGSSGANVLTF